This T cell receptor (beta chain) was found in a study of cytomegalovirus exposure and HLA in healthy donors. Study conclusions and caveats: Among donors in an Asian-associated ancestry cluster, a later analysis reportedly found fewer N-insertions than the roughly 680-donor mean.

The PCR made use of 60 Vbeta and 13 Jbeta primers. Libraries were prepared by immunoSEQ multiplex PCR; TCRdb keeps only in-frame clonotypes and omits some of them. Found here are 150,000 to 200,000 clones, just over 75% of them singletons; the top ten hold less than 1.2%. Germline V gives CDR1 MNHNY, CDR2 SVGAGI (reference sequence). This CDR3 is built from 15 residues. V dropped 6 bases and J dropped 6; count of bases not matched to a gene: 11. With respect to this clone: Its antigen remains unidentified.

The chain is built from TRBV6-6 and TRBJ1-5; 7 positions agree with TRBD1. Material: PBMCs. This TCR derives from a middle-aged woman in good health and CMV-seronegative. CDR3 nucleotide sequence: TGTGCCAGCAGCCCCTCCGGGACAGAGTCTCAGCCCCAGCATTTT. This translates into CASSPSGTESQPQHF.